This T cell receptor (beta chain) emerged from a study of shared clonotypes between healthy human individuals. This table comes from immunoSEQ multiplex PCR, and its TCRdb copy is limited to in-frame clones, with some not included. The data contain 330,000 or so clones, around 67% of them singletons. Germline V gene sequence: CDR1 SGHTA, CDR2 FQGNSA. The CDR3 spans 12 residues. The ends were cut back, 2 bases at V and 4 bases at J, with 6 bases in the middle. Naive CD45RA+ and memory CD45RA-negative subsets were split from CD4+ cells. The source material was memory CD4+ T cells sorted from blood. Indicated subset: CD45RA-negative fraction. This chain links TRBV7-2 with TRBJ2-7; no clear D gene. The receptor was isolated from a man aged 30 to 39 in good health. CDR3 nucleotides: TGTGCCAGCAGCTTAAATATTTACGAGCAGTACTTC. The encoded protein is CASSLNIYEQYF.